This passage covers 13 T cell receptor beta chains from one sample sequenced in a study of T cell repertoires in aging, cancer and after chemotherapy. Amplification of TCR beta used genomic DNA extracted from peripheral blood. TRB rearrangements spanning V, D and J were amplified using mixed TRB-A/B primers. TCRdb fed the multiplex PCR reads into MiXCR, producing one record per CDR3 protein. The data show 800 or so distinct CDR3 sequences, around 23% seen once. Sequenced material: blood. The source is a human donor with a solid tumor.

The genes are TRBV20-1 and TRBJ1-1, with TRBD1 matching over 7 bases. The CDR3 extends over 14 amino acids. Germline V gene sequence: CDR1 DFQATT, CDR2 SNEGSKA (reference sequence). V shed 3 bases, J shed 0 bases, and the junction held 4 bases outside the gene matches. Here the CDR3 DNA reads TGCAGTGCTAGTTTAGACAGGGTGAACACTGAAGCTTTCTTT. This sequence encodes CSASLDRVNTEAFF.

The chain uses TRBV7-6 and TRBJ2-7; TRBD1 is a possible D gene (5 bases). The CDR3 has 12 residues. V was trimmed by 2 bases and J by 6 bases, leaving 8 bases between them. Looked up from germline, CDR1 is SGHVS and CDR2 is FNYEAQ. CDR3 sequence: CASSLTGSEQYF. The CDR3 DNA is TGTGCCAGCAGCTTAACAGGTTCCGAGCAGTACTTC.

This clonotype was recorded a few times. The J gene is TRBJ2-6, the V gene TRBV7-9; D is unresolved. With 7 bases removed from V and 4 bases from J, the gap between germline ends came to 14 bases. CDR1 is SEHNR, CDR2 FQNEAQ, per germline (reference sequence). The CDR3 loop spans 15 amino acids. This CDR3 is CASTGLLGGANVLTF. In nucleotides, the CDR3 is TGTGCCAGCACCGGCCTTTTGGGGGGGGCCAACGTCCTGACTTTC.

By frequency in the sample, this clonotype is large. The rearrangement joins TRBV27 to TRBJ2-2; D perhaps matches TRBD1 (5 bases). Trimming took 8 bases from V and 5 from J, leaving 15 bases between them. CDR1 is MNHEY and CDR2 is SMNVEV in the germline V gene (reference sequence). The CDR3 covers 14 residues. The CDR3 protein is CASPRWAGTGELFF. CDR3 nucleotides: TGTGCCAGCCCCCGGTGGGCAGGGACCGGGGAGCTGTTTTTT.

This clonotype qualifies as medium-sized. This chain joins TRBV5-4 and TRBJ1-3; 7 nucleotides agree with TRBD1. The CDR3 runs to 14 residues. Germline V CDR1 and CDR2: SGHNT, YYREEE (reference sequence). Unmatched junction bases numbered 5, after V lost 4 bases and J lost 4 bases. In DNA form, the CDR3 reads TGTGCCAGCAGCCTACAGGGGTGGGGAAACACCATATATTTT. Its translation is CASSLQGWGNTIYF.

This clonotype is categorized as medium-sized. The chain is built from TRBV5-6 and TRBJ1-4, with 11 bases matching TRBD1. Germline lookup yields CDR1 SGHDT and CDR2 YYEEEE. The ends lost 1 base at V and 6 bases at J; junction bases unmatched: 2. The CDR3 length is 15 residues. As DNA, the CDR3 is TGTGCCAGCAGCTTGCGGACAGGGGGCTATGAAAAACTGTTTTTT. Its translation is CASSLRTGGYEKLFF.

With respect to this clonotype: The junction departs from germline at one end; a sequencing error may be responsible. The chain joins TRBV18 to TRBJ1-2; D unresolved. Germline V gene sequence: CDR1 KGHSH, CDR2 LQKENI. CDR3 length: 13 residues. CDR3 in amino acids: CASSPAANYCYTF. The CDR3 DNA is TGTGCCAGCTCACCAGCAGCTAACTATTGCTACACCTTC.

The chain couples TRBV5-1 to TRBJ1-3, with no clear D. The length of the CDR3 is 17 residues. V was pared by 4 bases and J by 0 bases, with 17 bases between. CDR1 and CDR2 from the germline V gene are SGHRS and YFSETQ. The CDR3 here is CASSALGQESSGNTIYF. As DNA, the CDR3 is TGCGCCAGCAGCGCTTTGGGTCAAGAGAGCTCTGGAAACACCATATATTTT.

This clonotype is deemed medium-sized. This chain links TRBV13 with TRBJ1-3, with D unresolved. V was shortened by 2 bases and J by 8 bases, with 7 bases between the two germline ends. The CDR3 runs to 12 residues. Germline CDR1 is PRHDT and CDR2 is FYEKMQ (reference sequence). In nucleotides, the CDR3 is TGTGCCAGCAGCTTAAGGGATGACACCATATATTTT. This codes for CASSLRDDTIYF.

In this sample, this clonotype is hyperexpanded. CDR3 in amino acids: CSAGDRMGGYTF. CDR3 in DNA: TGCAGCGCCGGGGACAGGATGGGTGGCTACACCTTC. The V call is TRBV29-1, the J call TRBJ1-2; 8 bases align to TRBD1. V lost 7 bases to trimming and J lost 7 bases; unmatched junction nucleotides: 8. The CDR3 loop spans 12 amino acids. The germline gives CDR1 SQVTM, CDR2 ANQGSEA.

The chain couples TRBV18 to TRBJ2-3; no firm D call. The CDR3 spans 13 residues. Germline V gene data show CDR1 as KGHSH and CDR2 as LQKENI. The V gene lost 1 base and the J gene lost 2 bases, with 4 bases spanning the gap. Here the CDR3 reads CASSPRNTDTQYF. The CDR3 DNA reads TGTGCCAGCTCACCACGAAACACAGATACGCAGTATTTT.

This clonotype showed up just a few times. The V and J genes are TRBV5-4 and TRBJ2-2; 8 bases are a match to TRBD2. CDR3 length: 17 amino acids. Looked up from germline, CDR1 is SGHNT and CDR2 is YYREEE (reference sequence). V trimming: 5 bases; J trimming: 2 bases; junction bases outside the gene matches: 11. The CDR3 DNA follows: TGTGCCAGCAGGGTTGGGTCTAGCGGGTTAAACACCGGGGAGCTGTTTTTT. It encodes CASRVGSSGLNTGELFF.

The rearrangement uses TRBV20-1 and TRBJ2-5, with D unresolved. CDR3 size: 12 residues. Trimming removed 5 bases from V and 7 bases from J, with 14 bases in between. Looked up from germline, CDR1 is DFQATT and CDR2 is SNEGSKA (reference sequence). CDR3 amino acids: CSASGPTGTQYF. The CDR3, as DNA: TGCAGTGCTTCCGGGCCAACTGGGACCCAGTACTTC.